This TCR beta chain is drawn from a study of patients and donors after allogeneic stem cell transplantation (dated by TCRdb to the early 2020s). The protocol used for the library was RT-PCR. Sequenced on a NextSeq 550. The public reads were reanalyzed by TCRdb: fastp trimming at Q25, MiXCR alignment, in-frame beta chains only. When rows share a CDR3 protein, they turn into one entry using the most common DNA and genes. Recorded for this sample are approximately 170,000 distinct CDR3 sequences; 24% of them occurred a single time. The ten biggest clones cover approximately 26% of the sample. The junction carries 9 bases between V and J, which are trimmed by 4 bases and 0 bases respectively. According to the germline V gene, CDR1 reads SQVTM and CDR2 reads ANQGSEA. The CDR3 covers 13 residues, taking in both the cysteine and the phenylalanine. Only the CDR3 region is kept as DNA, spanning 39 bases read in frame from base 1.

Concerning this clonotype: No cognate antigen has been identified for it. Base quality data are lacking; no much larger clone is found one base away.

Material: blood, either unsorted or a sorted T cell fraction (not recorded which). The sequence derives from a human donor who was either an allogeneic HSCT recipient or a stem cell or donor lymphocyte infusion donor (not recorded which). It is not recorded whose cells these are; they may come from a transplant donor. Recombination connected TRBV29-1 to TRBJ1-1; the D gene is not confidently resolved. The CDR3 in this case is CSVVGRMNTEAFF. The sequence in DNA is TGCAGCGTTGTCGGACGTATGAACACTGAAGCTTTCTTT.